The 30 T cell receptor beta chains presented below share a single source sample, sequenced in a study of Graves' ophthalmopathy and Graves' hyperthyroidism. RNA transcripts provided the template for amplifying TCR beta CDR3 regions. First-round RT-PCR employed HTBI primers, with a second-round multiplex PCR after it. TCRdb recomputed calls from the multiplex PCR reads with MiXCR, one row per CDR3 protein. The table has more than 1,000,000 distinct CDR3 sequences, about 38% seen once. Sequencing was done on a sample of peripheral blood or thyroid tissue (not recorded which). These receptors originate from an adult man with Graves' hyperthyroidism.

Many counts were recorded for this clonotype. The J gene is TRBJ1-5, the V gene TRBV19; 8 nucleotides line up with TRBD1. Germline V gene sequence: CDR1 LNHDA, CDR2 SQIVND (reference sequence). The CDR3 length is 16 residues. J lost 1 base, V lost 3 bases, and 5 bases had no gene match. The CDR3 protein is CASSMGTGYSNQPQHF. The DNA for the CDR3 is TGTGCCAGTAGTATGGGGACAGGCTACAGCAATCAGCCCCAGCATTTT.

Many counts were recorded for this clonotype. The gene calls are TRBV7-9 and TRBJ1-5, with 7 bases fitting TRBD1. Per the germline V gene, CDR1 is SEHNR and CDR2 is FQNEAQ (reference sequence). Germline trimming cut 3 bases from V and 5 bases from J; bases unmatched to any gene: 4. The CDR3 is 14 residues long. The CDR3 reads CASSLDRPDQPQHF. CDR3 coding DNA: TGTGCCAGCAGCTTGGACAGGCCGGATCAGCCCCAGCATTTT.

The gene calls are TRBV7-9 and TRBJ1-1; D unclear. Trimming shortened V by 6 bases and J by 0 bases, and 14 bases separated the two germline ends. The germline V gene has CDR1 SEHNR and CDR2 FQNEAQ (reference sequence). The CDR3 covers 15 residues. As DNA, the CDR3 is TGTGCCAGCAGGTCCCCGGGCAGCTTGAACACTGAAGCTTTCTTT. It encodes CASRSPGSLNTEAFF. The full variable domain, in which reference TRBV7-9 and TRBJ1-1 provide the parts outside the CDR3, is DTGVSQNPRHKITKRGQNVTFRCDPISEHNRLYWYRQTLGQGPEFLTYFQNEAQLEKSRLLSDRFSAERPKGSFSTLEIQRTEQGDSAMYLCASRSPGSLNTEAFFGQGTRLTVV.

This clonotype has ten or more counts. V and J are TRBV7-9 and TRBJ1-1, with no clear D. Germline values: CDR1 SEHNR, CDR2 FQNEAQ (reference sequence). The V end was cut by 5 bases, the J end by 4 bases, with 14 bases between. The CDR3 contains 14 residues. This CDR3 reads CASSPPVRVTEAFF. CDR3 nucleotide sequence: TGTGCCAGCAGCCCCCCGGTCCGGGTCACTGAAGCTTTCTTT.

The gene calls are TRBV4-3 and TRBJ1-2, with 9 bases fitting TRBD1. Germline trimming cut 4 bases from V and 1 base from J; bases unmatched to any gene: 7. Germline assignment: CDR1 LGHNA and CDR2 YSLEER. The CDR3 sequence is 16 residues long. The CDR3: CASSLDRDRDNYGYTF. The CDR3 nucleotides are TGCGCCAGCAGCCTAGATCGGGACAGGGATAACTATGGCTACACCTTC.

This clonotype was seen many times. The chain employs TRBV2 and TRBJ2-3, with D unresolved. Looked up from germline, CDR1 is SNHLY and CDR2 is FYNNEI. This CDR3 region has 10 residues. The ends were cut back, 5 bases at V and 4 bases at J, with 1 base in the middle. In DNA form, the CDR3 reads TGTGCCAGCAGTTCAGATACGCAGTATTTT. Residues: CASSSDTQYF. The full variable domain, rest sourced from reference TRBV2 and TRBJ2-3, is EPEVTQTPSHQVTQMGQEVILRCVPISNHLYFYWYRQILGQKVEFLVSFYNNEISEKSEIFDDQFSVERPDGSNFTLKIRSTKLEDSAMYFCASSSDTQYFGPGTRLTVL.

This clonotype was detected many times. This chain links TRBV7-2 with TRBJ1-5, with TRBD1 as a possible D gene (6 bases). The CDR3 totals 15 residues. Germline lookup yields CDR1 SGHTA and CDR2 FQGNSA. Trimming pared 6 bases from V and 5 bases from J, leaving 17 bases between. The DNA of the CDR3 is TGTGCCAGCAGTCTCGAGGGGGAACAGGATCAGCCCCAGCATTTT. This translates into CASSLEGEQDQPQHF.

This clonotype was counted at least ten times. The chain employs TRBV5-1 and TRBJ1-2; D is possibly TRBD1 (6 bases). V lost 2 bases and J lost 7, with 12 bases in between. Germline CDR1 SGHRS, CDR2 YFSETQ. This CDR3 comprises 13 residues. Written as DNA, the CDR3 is TGCGCCAGCAGCTTAGAAACCAGGGGTGGCTACACCTTC. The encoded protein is CASSLETRGGYTF. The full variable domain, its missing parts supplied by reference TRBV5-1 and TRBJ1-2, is KAGVTQTPRYLIKTRGQQVTLSCSPISGHRSVSWYQQTPGQGLQFLFEYFSETQRNKGNFPGRFSGRQFSNSRSEMNVSTLELGDSALYLCASSLETRGGYTFGSGTRLTVV.

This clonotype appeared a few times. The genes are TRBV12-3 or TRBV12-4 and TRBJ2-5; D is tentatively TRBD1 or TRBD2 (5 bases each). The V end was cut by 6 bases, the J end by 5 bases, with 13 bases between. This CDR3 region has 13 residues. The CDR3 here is CASRFRGTETQYF. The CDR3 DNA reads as TGTGCCAGCAGGTTTCGAGGGACGGAGACCCAGTACTTC.

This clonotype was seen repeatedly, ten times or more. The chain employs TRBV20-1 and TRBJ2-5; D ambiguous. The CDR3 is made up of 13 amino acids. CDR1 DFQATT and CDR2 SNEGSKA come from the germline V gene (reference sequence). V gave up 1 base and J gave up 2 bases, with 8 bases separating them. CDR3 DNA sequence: TGCAGTGCTAGAGGGACGCCTCAAGAGACCCAGTACTTC. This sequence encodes CSARGTPQETQYF.

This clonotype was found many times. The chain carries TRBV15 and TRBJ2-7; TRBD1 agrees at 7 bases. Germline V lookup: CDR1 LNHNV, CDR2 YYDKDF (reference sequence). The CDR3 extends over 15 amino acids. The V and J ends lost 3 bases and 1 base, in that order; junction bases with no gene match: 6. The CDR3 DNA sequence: TGTGCCACCAGCAGCGACAGGGTCGATTCCTACGAGCAGTACTTC. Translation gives CATSSDRVDSYEQYF.

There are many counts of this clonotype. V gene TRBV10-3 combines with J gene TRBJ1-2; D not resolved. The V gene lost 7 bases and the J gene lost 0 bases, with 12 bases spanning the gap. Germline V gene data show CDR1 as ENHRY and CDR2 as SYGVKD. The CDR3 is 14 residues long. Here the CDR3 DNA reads TGTGCCATCAAAAGAGACACGACTAACTATGGCTACACCTTC. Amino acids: CAIKRDTTNYGYTF.

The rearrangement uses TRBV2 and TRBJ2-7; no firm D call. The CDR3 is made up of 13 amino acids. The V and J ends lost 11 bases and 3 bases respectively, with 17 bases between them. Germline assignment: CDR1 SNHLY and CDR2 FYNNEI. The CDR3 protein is CAVDHGDLYEQYF. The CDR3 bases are TGTGCCGTGGACCATGGCGACCTCTACGAGCAGTACTTC.

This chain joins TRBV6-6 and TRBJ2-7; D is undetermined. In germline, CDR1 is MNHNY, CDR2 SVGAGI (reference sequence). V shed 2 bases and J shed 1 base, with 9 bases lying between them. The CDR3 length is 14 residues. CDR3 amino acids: CASSYGHLSYEQYF. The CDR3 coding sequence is TGTGCCAGCAGTTACGGCCACCTGTCCTACGAGCAGTACTTC.

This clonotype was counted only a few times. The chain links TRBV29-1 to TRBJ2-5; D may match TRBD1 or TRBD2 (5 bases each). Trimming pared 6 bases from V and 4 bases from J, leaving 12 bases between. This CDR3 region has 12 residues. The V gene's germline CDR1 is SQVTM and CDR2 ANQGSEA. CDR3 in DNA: TGCAGCGTGTCGAGGGGTCGAGAGACCCAGTACTTC. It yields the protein CSVSRGRETQYF.

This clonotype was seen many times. The CDR3 loop is CASRLAGEAGGFYEQYF. CDR3 sequence (DNA): TGTGCCAGCAGACTAGCGGGTGAAGCGGGAGGTTTCTACGAGCAGTACTTC. This chain uses TRBV7-8 with TRBJ2-7; 9 positions match TRBD2. CDR3 length: 17 amino acids. V dropped 6 bases and J dropped 3; count of bases not matched to a gene: 15. Germline V gene lookup returns CDR1 SGHVS and CDR2 FQNEAQ.

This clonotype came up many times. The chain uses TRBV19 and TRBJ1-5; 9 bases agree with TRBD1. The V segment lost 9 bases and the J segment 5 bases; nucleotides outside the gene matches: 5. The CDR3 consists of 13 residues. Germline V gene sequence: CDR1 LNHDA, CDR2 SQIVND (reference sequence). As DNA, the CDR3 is TGTGCCAGCAGAGGGACAGGGCATCAGCCCCAGCATTTT. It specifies CASRGTGHQPQHF.

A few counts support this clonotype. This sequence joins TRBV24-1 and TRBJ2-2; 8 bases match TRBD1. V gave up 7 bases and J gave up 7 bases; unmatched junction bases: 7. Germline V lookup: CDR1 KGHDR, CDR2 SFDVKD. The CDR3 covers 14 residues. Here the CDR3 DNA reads TGTGCCACCAGGAAGACAGGGGAAGGCGGGGAGCTGTTTTTT. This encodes CATRKTGEGGELFF.

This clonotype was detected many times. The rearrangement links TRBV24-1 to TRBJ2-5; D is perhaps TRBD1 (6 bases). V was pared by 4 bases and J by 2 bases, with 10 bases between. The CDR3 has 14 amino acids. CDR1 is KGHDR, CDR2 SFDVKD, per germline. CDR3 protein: CATSERTVQETQYF. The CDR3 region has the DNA TGTGCCACCAGTGAACGGACAGTACAAGAGACCCAGTACTTC.

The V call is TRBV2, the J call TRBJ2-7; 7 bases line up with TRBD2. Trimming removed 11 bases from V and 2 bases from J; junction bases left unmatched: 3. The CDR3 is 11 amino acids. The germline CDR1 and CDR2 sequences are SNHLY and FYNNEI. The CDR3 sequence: CAGGLTYEQYF. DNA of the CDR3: TGTGCCGGGGGACTAACCTACGAGCAGTACTTC.

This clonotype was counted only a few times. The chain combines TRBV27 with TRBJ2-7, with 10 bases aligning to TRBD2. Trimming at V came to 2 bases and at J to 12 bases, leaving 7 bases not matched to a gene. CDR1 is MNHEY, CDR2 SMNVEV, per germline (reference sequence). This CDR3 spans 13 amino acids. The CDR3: CASSLASGSRPYF. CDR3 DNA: TGTGCCAGCAGTTTAGCTAGCGGGAGTCGTCCGTACTTC.

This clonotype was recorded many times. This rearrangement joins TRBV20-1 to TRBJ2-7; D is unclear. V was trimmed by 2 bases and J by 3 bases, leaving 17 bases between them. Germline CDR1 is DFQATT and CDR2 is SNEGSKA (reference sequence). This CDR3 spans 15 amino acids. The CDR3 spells CSARPVTSPLYEQYF. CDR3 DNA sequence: TGCAGTGCTAGACCGGTGACTTCCCCTCTCTACGAGCAGTACTTC.

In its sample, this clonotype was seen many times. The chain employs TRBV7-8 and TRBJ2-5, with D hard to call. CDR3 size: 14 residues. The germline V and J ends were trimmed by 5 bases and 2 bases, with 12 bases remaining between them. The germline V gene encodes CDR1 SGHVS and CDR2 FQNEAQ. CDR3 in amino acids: CASSPLGTQETQYF. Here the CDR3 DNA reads TGTGCCAGCAGCCCCCTGGGCACACAAGAGACCCAGTACTTC. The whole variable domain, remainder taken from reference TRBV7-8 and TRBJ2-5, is GAGVSQSPRYKVAKRGQDVALRCDPISGHVSLFWYQQALGQGPEFLTYFQNEAQLDKSGLPSDRFFAERPEGSVSTLKIQRTQQEDSAVYLCASSPLGTQETQYFGPGTRLLVL.

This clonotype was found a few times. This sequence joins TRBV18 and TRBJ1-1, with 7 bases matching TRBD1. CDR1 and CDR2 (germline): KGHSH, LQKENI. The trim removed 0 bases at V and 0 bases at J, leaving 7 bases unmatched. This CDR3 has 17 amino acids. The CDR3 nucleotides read TGTGCCAGCTCACCACCGAACAGGGGCGTAATGAACACTGAAGCTTTCTTT. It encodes CASSPPNRGVMNTEAFF.

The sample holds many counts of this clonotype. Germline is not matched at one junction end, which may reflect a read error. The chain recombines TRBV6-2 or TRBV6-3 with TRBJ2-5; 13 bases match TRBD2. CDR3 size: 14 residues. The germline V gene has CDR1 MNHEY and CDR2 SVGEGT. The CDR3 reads CASSPDWTSGGLHF. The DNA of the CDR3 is TGTGCCAGCAGTCCCGATTGGACTAGCGGGGGCCTGCACTTC.

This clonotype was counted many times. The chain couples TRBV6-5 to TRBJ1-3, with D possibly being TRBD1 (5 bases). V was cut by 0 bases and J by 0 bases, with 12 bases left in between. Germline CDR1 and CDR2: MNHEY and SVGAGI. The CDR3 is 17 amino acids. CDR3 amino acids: CASSYSPPGHSGNTIYF. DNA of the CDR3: TGTGCCAGCAGTTACTCTCCGCCAGGACACTCTGGAAACACCATATATTTT.

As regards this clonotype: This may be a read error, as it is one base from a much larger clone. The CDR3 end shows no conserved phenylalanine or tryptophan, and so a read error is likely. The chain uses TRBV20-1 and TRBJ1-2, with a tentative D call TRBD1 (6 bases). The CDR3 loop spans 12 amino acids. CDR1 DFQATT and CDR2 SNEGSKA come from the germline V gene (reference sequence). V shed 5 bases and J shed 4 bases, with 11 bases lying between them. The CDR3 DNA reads TGCAGTGCTCAACAGGGAACCTATGGCTACACCCTC. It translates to CSAQQGTYGYTL.

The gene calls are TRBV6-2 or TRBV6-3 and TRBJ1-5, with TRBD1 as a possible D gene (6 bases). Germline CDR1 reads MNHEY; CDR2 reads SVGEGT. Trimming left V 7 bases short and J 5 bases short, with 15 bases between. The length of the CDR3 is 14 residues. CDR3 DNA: TGTGCCAGCACAGGGGAGAGTGGATATCAGCCCCAGCATTTT. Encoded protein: CASTGESGYQPQHF.

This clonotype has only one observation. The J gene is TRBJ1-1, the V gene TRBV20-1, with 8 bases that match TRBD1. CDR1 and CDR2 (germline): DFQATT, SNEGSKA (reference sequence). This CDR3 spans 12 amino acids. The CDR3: CSYHRGLTEAFF. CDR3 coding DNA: TGCAGCTACCACAGGGGGTTGACTGAAGCTTTCTTT.

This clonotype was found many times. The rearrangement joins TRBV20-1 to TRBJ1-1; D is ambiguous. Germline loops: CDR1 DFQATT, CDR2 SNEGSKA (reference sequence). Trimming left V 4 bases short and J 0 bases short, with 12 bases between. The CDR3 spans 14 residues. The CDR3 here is CSATKTGLNTEAFF. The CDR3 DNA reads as TGCAGTGCTACAAAGACGGGATTGAACACTGAAGCTTTCTTT.